This record concerns one T cell receptor beta chain sequence. Germline V gene sequence: CDR1 MDHEN, CDR2 SYDVKM. J lost 4 bases, V lost 3 bases, and 2 bases had no gene match. This CDR3 region has 14 residues. Methods used by the authors: Estimation of nucleated cell counts relied on the amplification of reference gene primers. Generated by immunoSEQ multiplex PCR, the TCRdb table keeps only in-frame clones and is missing some. V, J and clone size were drawn from that table, and D and trimming were deduced from the DNA. The data hold about 40,000 clones, with around nine tenths observed a single time. The data derive from a study of blood T cell repertoires in COVID-19. Looking at the study overall: Samples came from the United States, Italy and Spain, spanning acute and convalescent COVID-19. The cDNA or gDNA used as material had been derived from T cells, B-cell-depleted T cells, or PBMCs.

The sample comprised peripheral blood. The receptor's source is a man between 60 and 75 years old with active COVID-19. The chain recombines TRBV28 with TRBJ2-3; 9 bases align to TRBD1. The CDR3 DNA is TGTGCCAGCAGTTTGGGACAGGGCGCAGATACGCAGTATTTT. This translates into CASSLGQGADTQYF.